Listed below are T cell receptor beta chains from one sample, sequenced in a study of T cell responses to AZD1222 COVID-19 vaccine. The data were produced by immunoSEQ multiplex PCR, yet TCRdb's version contains in-frame clones alone and is incomplete. The data hold about 150,000 clones, with about 90% observed a single time. Sample: peripheral blood, taken on day 0 of AZD1222 vaccination. The receptors stem from an adult in good health. Each CDR3 is given with its conserved first and last residue. The D gene is left open where the match is weak. Size tells how often a clone was seen (once, few, many) or the class of an expanded clone, and some rows leave it out.

V	size	D	length	J	CDR3	DNA
TRBV19	NA	NA	16	TRBJ2-2	CASSIGTAVGTGELFF	TGTGCCAGTAGTATCGGGACCGCCGTTGGCACCGGGGAGCTGTTTTTT
TRBV9	NA	TRBD2	13	TRBJ2-1	CASSVVSSGEQFF	TGTGCCAGCAGCGTAGTGAGTAGCGGGGAGCAGTTCTTC
TRBV21-1	NA	NA	16	TRBJ1-4	CASTPGQGRTNEKLFF	TGTGCCAGCACCCCGGGACAGGGTAGAACTAATGAAAAACTGTTTTTT
TRBV5-5	NA	NA	15	TRBJ1-6	CASSQLGDSESPLHF	TGTGCCAGCAGTCAGTTGGGGGATTCAGAATCACCCCTCCACTTT
TRBV28	NA	NA	19	TRBJ2-7	CASSPLGLGGTESSYEQYF	TGTGCCAGCAGTCCATTGGGGCTTGGGGGGACAGAAAGCTCCTACGAGCAGTACTTC
TRBV4-3	NA	NA	14	TRBJ1-1	CASSRSRGHTEAFF	TGCGCCAGCAGCCGATCCAGGGGACACACTGAAGCTTTCTTT
TRBV2	NA	TRBD1	13	TRBJ2-4	CASTSTGVNIQYF	TGTGCCAGCACCTCGACAGGGGTGAACATTCAGTACTTC
TRBV18	NA	NA	13	TRBJ1-5	CASTDQVRQPQHF	TGTGCCAGCACCGACCAAGTGCGGCAGCCCCAGCATTTT
TRBV19	NA	NA	12	TRBJ2-2	CASNKGTGELFF	TGTGCCAGTAATAAGGGGACCGGGGAGCTGTTTTTT
TRBV28	once	NA	14	TRBJ1-2	CATPFGALDYGYTF	TGTGCCACCCCTTTTGGGGCACTGGACTATGGCTACACCTTC
TRBV7-8	NA	NA	13	TRBJ1-1	CASSRGQNTEAFF	TGTGCCAGCAGCCGCGGACAGAACACTGAAGCTTTCTTT
TRBV7-6	NA	TRBD2	18	TRBJ2-1	CASSSPQLGGGAGGEQFF	TGTGCCAGCAGCTCCCCCCAGCTCGGCGGGGGGGCCGGGGGTGAGCAGTTCTTC
TRBV5-6	NA	NA	13	TRBJ1-2	CASCVTPNYGYTF	TGTGCCAGCTGTGTCACGCCTAACTATGGCTACACCTTC
TRBV9	NA	NA	14	TRBJ2-5	CASSATTGAETQYF	TGTGCCAGCAGCGCCACGACCGGGGCAGAGACCCAGTACTTC
TRBV6-2/TRBV6-3	once	TRBD1	16	TRBJ1-2	CASSYAGTGIRYGYTF	TGTGCCAGCAGTTATGCTGGGACAGGGATTAGGTATGGCTACACCTTC